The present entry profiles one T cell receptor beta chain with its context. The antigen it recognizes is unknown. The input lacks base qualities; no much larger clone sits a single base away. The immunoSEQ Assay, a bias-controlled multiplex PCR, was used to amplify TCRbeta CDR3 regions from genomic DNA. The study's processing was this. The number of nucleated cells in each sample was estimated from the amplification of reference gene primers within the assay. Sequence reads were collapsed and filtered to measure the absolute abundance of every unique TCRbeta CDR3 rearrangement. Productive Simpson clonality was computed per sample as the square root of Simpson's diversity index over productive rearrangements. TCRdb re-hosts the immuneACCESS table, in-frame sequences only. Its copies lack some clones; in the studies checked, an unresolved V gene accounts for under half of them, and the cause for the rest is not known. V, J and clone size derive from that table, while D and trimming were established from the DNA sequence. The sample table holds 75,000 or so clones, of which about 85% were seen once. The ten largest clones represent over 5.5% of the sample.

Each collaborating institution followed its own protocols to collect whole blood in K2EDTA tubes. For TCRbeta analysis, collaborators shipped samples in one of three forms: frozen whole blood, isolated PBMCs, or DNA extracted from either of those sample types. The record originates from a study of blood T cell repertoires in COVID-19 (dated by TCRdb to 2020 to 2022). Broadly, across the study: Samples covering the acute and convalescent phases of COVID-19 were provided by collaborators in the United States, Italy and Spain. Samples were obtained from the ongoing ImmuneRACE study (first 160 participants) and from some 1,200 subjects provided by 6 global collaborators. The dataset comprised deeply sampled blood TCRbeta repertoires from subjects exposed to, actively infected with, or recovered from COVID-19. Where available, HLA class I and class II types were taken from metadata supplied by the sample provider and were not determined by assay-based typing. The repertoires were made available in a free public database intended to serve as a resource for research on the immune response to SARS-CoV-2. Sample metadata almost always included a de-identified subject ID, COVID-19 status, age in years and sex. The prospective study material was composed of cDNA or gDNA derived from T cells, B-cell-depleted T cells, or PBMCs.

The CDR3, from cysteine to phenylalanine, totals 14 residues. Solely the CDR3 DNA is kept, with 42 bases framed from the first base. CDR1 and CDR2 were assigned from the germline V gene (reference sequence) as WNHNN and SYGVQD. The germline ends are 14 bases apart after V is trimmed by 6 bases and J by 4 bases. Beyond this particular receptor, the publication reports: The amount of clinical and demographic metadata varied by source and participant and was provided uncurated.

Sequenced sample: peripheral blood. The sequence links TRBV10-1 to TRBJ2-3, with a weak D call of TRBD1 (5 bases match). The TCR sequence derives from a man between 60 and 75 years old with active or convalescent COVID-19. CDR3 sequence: CASRTTQGADTQYF. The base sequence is TGCGCCAGCAGAACTACACAAGGGGCAGATACGCAGTATTTT.